This TCR beta chain emerged from a study of PD-1 blockade in mismatch repair-deficient tumors. Study overall: Patients had fewer than 15 mismatch repair-deficient cancer types and were previously treated and progressing.

Data came from immunoSEQ multiplex PCR; TCRdb stores just in-frame clones and leaves some out. This table has around 49,000 clones, 77% appearing once. CDR3 length equals 13 residues. V was cut by 8 bases and J by 2 bases, with 12 bases left in between. The germline gives CDR1 SNHLY, CDR2 FYNNEI. Study-wide results and limits: After pembrolizumab, tumor-resident clones rose rapidly, then generally contracted before radiologic responses.

Every patient had mismatch repair deficiency by PCR or immunohistochemistry. On this clone itself: Its antigen is unidentified.

This chain joins TRBV2 and TRBJ1-1; D possibly corresponds to TRBD1 (5 bases). The material sequenced was PBMCs, taken before pembrolizumab treatment. The sequence came from an adult with mismatch repair-deficient cancer. The CDR3 region is CASADRQNTEAFF. DNA for the CDR3: TGTGCCAGCGCTGACAGACAAAACACTGAAGCTTTCTTT.